The following is a T cell receptor beta chain sequence with its context. The sample originates from a study of blood T cell repertoires in COVID-19. Whole-study context: In each case, the material was cDNA or gDNA derived from T cells, B-cell-depleted T cells, or PBMCs.

This CDR3 contains 11 residues. V was shortened by 2 bases and J by 6 bases, with 4 bases between the two germline ends. Germline V gives CDR1 SGHAT, CDR2 FQNNGV. The repertoire was sequenced with immunoSEQ multiplex PCR; TCRdb's copy has only in-frame clones and lacks some. The sample consists of 100,000 or so clones, about three quarters of them appearing once. This chain uses TRBV11-2 with TRBJ1-1; D not certain. The sequence derives from a woman in her seventies with acute or convalescent COVID-19. Sequenced: peripheral blood. CDR3 sequence (DNA): TGTGCCAGCAGCTTATATTCTGAAGCTTTCTTT. As protein: CASSLYSEAFF.